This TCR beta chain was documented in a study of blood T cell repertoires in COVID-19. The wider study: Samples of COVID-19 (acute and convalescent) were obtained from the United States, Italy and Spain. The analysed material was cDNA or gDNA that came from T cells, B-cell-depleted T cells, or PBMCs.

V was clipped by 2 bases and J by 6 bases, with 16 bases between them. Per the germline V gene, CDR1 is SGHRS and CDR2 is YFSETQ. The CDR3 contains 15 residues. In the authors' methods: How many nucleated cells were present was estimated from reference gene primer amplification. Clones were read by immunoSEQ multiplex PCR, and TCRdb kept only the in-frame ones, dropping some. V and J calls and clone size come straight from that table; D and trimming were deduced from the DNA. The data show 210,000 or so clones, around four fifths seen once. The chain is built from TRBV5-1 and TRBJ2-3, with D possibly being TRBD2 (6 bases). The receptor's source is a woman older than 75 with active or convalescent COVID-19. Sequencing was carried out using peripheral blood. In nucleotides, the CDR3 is TGCGCCAGCAGCTTTTCCGACGGGAGAACTGATACGCAGTATTTT. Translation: CASSFSDGRTDTQYF.